Detailed here is one T cell receptor (beta chain). This clonotype occurred a few times. The target of this receptor is not known. No much larger clonotype is one base removed from it; base qualities were not supplied. The germline V gene provides CDR1 MNHEY and CDR2 SVGEGT. The CDR3, cysteine through phenylalanine, is 21 amino acids long. Only CDR3 DNA remains: 63 bases, in frame from the first base. Trimming takes 6 bases from V and 6 bases from J, and the germline ends sit 35 bases apart. This entry belongs to a study of T-cell memory formation after mild COVID-19 listed by TCRdb under 2021. Describing the broader study: Most TCR sequence clusters were specific to one of the two donors. The cohort was made up of two young adult volunteers, one female and one male, who were previously healthy. T-cell clones expanding and contracting after mild COVID-19 in a couple of donors were tracked by longitudinal TCRalpha and TCRbeta repertoire sequencing. General findings and caveats noted by the study authors: Some responding clones were found in pre-infection memory, which suggests that pre-existing cross-reactive memory T cells took part in the SARS-CoV-2 response. Contracting CD4+ clones were found mainly in CM and EM memory subsets, while CD8+ clones were enriched in EMRA. Clones that contracted from day 15 to 85 showed balanced CD4/CD8 phenotypes, whereas a second wave of clones that expanded from day 15 to 37 leaned towards CD4+. SARS-CoV-2 specificity of the second-wave clones peaking on day 37 was not confirmed. Only two mild cases were covered by the study, and larger cohorts that include severe cases with pre-infection samples were considered necessary.

Sequencing used an Illumina NovaSeq 6000. cDNA libraries for TCRalpha and TCRbeta were prepared by 5'RACE using constant-segment primers, with sample barcodes and unique molecular identifiers added. RNA was extracted from every sample with Trizol reagent. Library amplification was performed in two PCR steps, and a second sample barcode and Illumina TruSeq adapters were introduced in the second step. Sequencing of the libraries was done on an Illumina NovaSeq, producing 2 x 150 bp paired-end reads. In the authors' own workflow: Demultiplexing of reads and collapsing into UMI-guided consensus sequences were performed with migec v1.2.7. Using mixcr v2.1.11, UMI consensuses were aligned to TRA and TRB V and J templates and then assembled into clonotypes. A clonotype was counted as expanded or contracted only if both edgeR and NoisET called the change significant, with noise models trained on biological replicates. edgeR calls used a false discovery rate-adjusted p below 0.01 and a log2 fold-change threshold of 1. As an exploratory analysis of dynamics, max-normalized trajectories of the 1000 most abundant clonotypes were examined with PCA combined with hierarchical clustering. Separately sequenced CD4+ and CD8+ repertoires were used to assign the CD4 or CD8 phenotype of responding clones. TCRdb's own reprocessing of the public reads used fastp at Q25 and MiXCR and kept productive beta chains. Here each entry gathers all rows of one CDR3 protein and keeps the most common genes and DNA. The V and J calls were not made by the authors but by TCRdb's processing. A total of roughly 370,000 distinct CDR3 sequences appear in this sample, 15% to 20% of them only once. The ten largest clones add up to roughly 21% of the sample.

Ficoll-Paque density gradient centrifugation was used to isolate PBMCs. Rearrangement joined TRBV6-2 or TRBV6-3 to TRBJ2-2, and the D gene may be TRBD2, 6 bases matching. The sample taken for sequencing was PBMCs or a T cell subset sorted from them (not recorded which). This clonotype originated in a man aged 18 to 29 who had mild COVID-19 (a few samples of this study predate the infection). The sample titles of this study are shuffled in the database, so cell type and time point are left out; the donor was told from shared clones. Here the CDR3 is given as CASSTDITTRHNPNWAGELFF. DNA sequence: TGTGCCAGCAGCACTGATATAACGACTAGACATAACCCGAATTGGGCCGGGGAGCTGTTTTTT.